These 24 T cell receptor beta chains were all obtained from the same sample, sequenced in a study of blood T cell repertoires in COVID-19. TCRdb's table, derived via immunoSEQ multiplex PCR, lists solely in-frame clones and lacks some. The sample carries about 180,000 clones, around 85% recorded once. The sequenced material came from peripheral blood. These receptor sequences come from a human donor with active or convalescent COVID-19. The donor label of this sample is uncertain.

The chain combines TRBV4-1 with TRBJ2-3, with 8 bases that match TRBD1. CDR1 MGHRA and CDR2 YSYEKL come from the germline V gene. V trimming: 4 bases; J trimming: 4 bases; junction bases outside the gene matches: 7. The CDR3 is 15 residues long. CDR3 sequence reads: CASSLRTGIPDTQYF. The DNA for the CDR3 is TGCGCCAGCAGCCTTAGGACAGGGATCCCAGATACGCAGTATTTT.

V usage is TRBV19 and J usage is TRBJ1-2, with 11 bases matching TRBD1. J gave up 3 bases and V 5 bases, and 2 bases lay outside the gene matches. The CDR3 loop spans 14 amino acids. Germline V gene lookup returns CDR1 LNHDA and CDR2 SQIVND (reference sequence). Here the CDR3 reads CASSGQGADYGYTF. The CDR3 nucleotides are TGTGCCAGTAGTGGACAGGGGGCAGACTATGGCTACACCTTC. The entire variable domain, with the rest obtained from reference TRBV19 and TRBJ1-2, is as follows: DGGITQSPKYLFRKEGQNVTLSCEQNLNHDAMYWYRQDPGQGLRLIYYSQIVNDFQKGDIAEGYSVSREKKESFPLTVTSAQKNPTAFYLCASSGQGADYGYTFGSGTRLTVV.

The chain employs TRBV10-3 and TRBJ2-3; D is ambiguous. Germline V CDR1 and CDR2: ENHRY, SYGVKD. The V end lost 3 bases, the J end lost 3 bases, and 16 bases lay between the germline ends. The CDR3 extends over 16 amino acids. The CDR3, as DNA: TGTGCCATCAGTGACGCCACAGAAAAGATGACAGATACGCAGTATTTT. It yields the protein CAISDATEKMTDTQYF.

The chain employs TRBV21-1 and TRBJ2-7; TRBD2 is taken as the D call from the table, unchecked against the DNA. TRBV21-1 corresponds to a pseudogene. The CDR3 is 13 amino acids. This chain's CDR3 is CASRNGGVCEQYF. The CDR3 DNA reads as TGTGCCAGCAGGAACGGGGGGGTCTGCGAGCAGTACTTC.

This chain links TRBV27 with TRBJ2-1, with D maybe TRBD1 (5 bases). Trimming took 2 bases from V and 2 from J, leaving 10 bases between them. CDR3 length equals 15 residues. CDR1 and CDR2 (germline): MNHEY, SMNVEV (reference sequence). In DNA, the CDR3 is TGTGCCAGCAGTTTACCAGGGTTCCCCTACAATGAGCAGTTCTTC. Translating gives CASSLPGFPYNEQFF.

V gene TRBV7-9 combines with J gene TRBJ2-3; TRBD2 aligns across 11 bases. Germline trimming cut 6 bases from V and 8 bases from J; bases unmatched to any gene: 13. The CDR3 has 16 residues. Germline values: CDR1 SEHNR, CDR2 FQNEAQ (reference sequence). CDR3 DNA: TGTGCCAGCAGAGAAAACCTAGCGGGGGGCCTCGTTACGCAGTATTTT. Amino acid sequence: CASRENLAGGLVTQYF.

The chain couples TRBV11-2 to TRBJ1-6, with a tentative D call TRBD1 (5 bases). The CDR3 spans 17 residues. The V gene lost 3 bases and the J gene lost 5 bases, with 17 bases spanning the gap. Germline V CDR1 and CDR2: SGHAT, FQNNGV. As DNA, the CDR3 is TGTGCCAGCAGCTTGTTAATGACAGTACTGAATAATTCACCCCTCCACTTT. It yields the protein CASSLLMTVLNNSPLHF.

This clone was counted once. The chain employs TRBV30 and TRBJ2-7, with D unresolved. The V and J ends lost 3 bases and 2 bases respectively, with 14 bases between them. The CDR3 extends over 14 amino acids. CDR1 and CDR2 (germline): GTSNPN, SVGIG (reference sequence). The DNA of the CDR3 is TGTGCCTGGAGGAGGCTGGAGAATACCTACGAGCAGTACTTC. Translating it yields CAWRRLENTYEQYF.

The chain joins TRBV5-6 to TRBJ1-2, with TRBD1 as a possible D gene (6 bases). V was trimmed by 2 bases and J by 14 bases, leaving 19 bases between them. The germline V gene encodes CDR1 SGHDT and CDR2 YYEEEE. The CDR3 has 13 amino acids. Here the CDR3 reads CASSFSDRSGMTF. CDR3 nucleotide sequence: TGTGCCAGCAGCTTTTCAGACAGGTCGGGGATGACCTTC.

The chain is built from TRBV6-1 and TRBJ2-3, with a tentative D call TRBD1 (5 bases). V dropped 3 bases and J dropped 6 bases, with 19 bases sitting between them. This CDR3 has 16 amino acids. CDR1 and CDR2 (germline): MNHNS, SASEGT. Here the CDR3 DNA reads TGTGCCAGCAGTGATATGTGGCAGGGAATCGGGGATACGCAGTATTTT. Its translation: CASSDMWQGIGDTQYF.

V usage is TRBV7-9 and J usage is TRBJ2-7; no reliable D call. The CDR3 spans 13 residues. Trimming left V 4 bases short and J 3 bases short, with 10 bases between. Germline assignment: CDR1 SEHNR and CDR2 FQNEAQ (reference sequence). CDR3 in amino acids: CASSSPASYEQYF. In DNA form, the CDR3 reads TGTGCCAGCAGCTCCCCTGCCAGCTACGAGCAGTACTTC.

This rearrangement joins TRBV5-1 to TRBJ2-7, with D hard to call. Deletions cut 2 bases from V and 3 bases from J, with 9 bases between. From germline, CDR1 is SGHRS and CDR2 YFSETQ. This CDR3 contains 13 residues. CDR3 DNA sequence: TGCGCCAGCAGCTTTCTACAGAACTACGAGCAGTACTTC. Its translation: CASSFLQNYEQYF.

The chain joins TRBV9 to TRBJ2-7; 7 nucleotides match TRBD1. In germline, CDR1 is SGDLS, CDR2 YYNGEE. V lost 4 bases, J lost 3 bases, and 10 bases stayed unmatched. There are 15 residues in the CDR3. The CDR3: CASSSDRDSIYEQYF. CDR3 in DNA: TGTGCCAGCAGCTCCGACAGGGATTCCATCTACGAGCAGTACTTC.

This chain links TRBV5-6 with TRBJ1-5; 9 nucleotides match TRBD1. CDR1 is SGHDT and CDR2 is YYEEEE in the germline V gene. The CDR3 length is 16 residues. The V segment lost 2 bases and the J segment 11 bases; nucleotides outside the gene matches: 14. In nucleotides, the CDR3 is TGTGCCAGCAGCTTCGGTCCGGGACAGGGAAGTAGCGCCCAGCATTTT. Its protein is CASSFGPGQGSSAQHF.

This chain joins TRBV19 and TRBJ2-4, with 9 bases fitting TRBD2. This CDR3 is built from 15 residues. Germline V CDR1 and CDR2: LNHDA, SQIVND (reference sequence). Losses at the gene ends were 3 bases for V and 1 base for J; bases not matched to a gene: 1. The CDR3 nucleotides read TGTGCCAGTAGTATCAGCGGGGGGGCCAAAAACATTCAGTACTTC. Translating gives CASSISGGAKNIQYF.

As for this clone: The same CDR3 also results from other DNA sequences found in this sample. The rearrangement links TRBV30 to TRBJ1-2, with a tentative D call TRBD1 (5 bases). Trimming stripped 3 bases from V and 7 bases from J, with 6 bases between. The germline V gene encodes CDR1 GTSNPN and CDR2 SVGIG (reference sequence). CDR3 length equals 10 residues. For the CDR3, the DNA is TGTGCCTGGAGGACAGCTGGCTACACCTTC. It specifies CAWRTAGYTF.

This clone was seen a handful of times. This chain connects TRBV3-1 (or the pseudogene TRBV3-2) to TRBJ2-7; 10 bases are shared with TRBD1. Per the germline V gene, CDR1 is LGHDT and CDR2 is YNNKEL (reference sequence). With 1 base clipped from V and 3 bases from J, the junction kept 0 bases outside the gene matches. This CDR3 comprises 14 residues. The CDR3 region is CASSQGTGGYEQYF. The DNA of the CDR3 is TGTGCCAGCAGCCAAGGGACAGGGGGCTACGAGCAGTACTTC.

The genes are TRBV25-1 and TRBJ1-2; 8 bases align to TRBD1. Germline trimming cut 7 bases from V and 6 bases from J; bases unmatched to any gene: 7. The CDR3 spans 13 residues. From germline, CDR1 is MGHDK and CDR2 SYGVNS. The CDR3 reads CASTTWTGNGYTF. The CDR3 DNA reads TGTGCCAGCACCACCTGGACAGGGAATGGCTACACCTTC.

The chain couples TRBV2 to TRBJ2-7, with 8 bases fitting TRBD2. The CDR3 loop spans 13 amino acids. V lost 3 bases, J lost 7 bases, and 5 bases stayed unmatched. Germline CDR1 is SNHLY and CDR2 is FYNNEI. In DNA form, the CDR3 reads TGTGCCAGCAGTGAGGTCGGGAGGGGGGAGCAGTACTTC. This codes for CASSEVGRGEQYF.

This chain uses TRBV2 with TRBJ1-6; D gene ambiguous. The germline CDR1 and CDR2 sequences are SNHLY and FYNNEI. V lost 7 bases to trimming and J lost 4 bases, with 8 bases between them. The CDR3 sequence is 13 residues long. This CDR3 is CASIMEYNSPLHF. The DNA of the CDR3 is TGTGCCAGCATCATGGAGTATAATTCACCCCTCCACTTT.

The chain links TRBV30 to TRBJ2-6; D may be TRBD2 (6 bases). This CDR3 spans 17 amino acids. CDR1 and CDR2 from the germline V gene are GTSNPN and SVGIG (reference sequence). V lost 5 bases, J lost 0 bases, and 17 bases lay in between. The CDR3 DNA is TGTGCCTGGGCCACAGGTCTCGGGAGCTCTGGGGCCAACGTCCTGACTTTC. Protein product: CAWATGLGSSGANVLTF. Combining the CDR3 with reference TRBV30 and TRBJ2-6 gives the whole variable domain SQTIHQWPATLVQPVGSPLSLECTVEGTSNPNLYWYRQAAGRGLQLLFYSVGIGQISSEVPQNLSASRPQDRQFILSSKKLLLSDSGFYLCAWATGLGSSGANVLTFGAGSRLTVL.

The CDR3 region is CASSLQGTSYEQYF. CDR3 nucleotides: TGTGCCAGCAGTTTACAGGGGACCTCCTACGAGCAGTACTTC. The chain links TRBV6-6 to TRBJ2-7; 7 nucleotides agree with TRBD1. Germline CDR1 and CDR2: MNHNY and SVGAGI (reference sequence). The CDR3 extends over 14 amino acids. After removal of 4 bases from V and 0 bases from J, the junction contained 3 bases not matched to a gene.

The chain recombines TRBV5-5 with TRBJ1-2, with 10 nucleotides matching TRBD1. The CDR3 extends over 15 amino acids. The V and J ends lost 4 bases and 5 bases, in that order; junction bases with no gene match: 8. Germline V lookup: CDR1 SGHKS, CDR2 YYEKEE (reference sequence). CDR3 coding DNA: TGTGCCAGCAGCGACTTGACAGGGGGCAGGTATGGCTACACCTTC. Translation gives CASSDLTGGRYGYTF.

This chain links TRBV21-1 with TRBJ2-7; the D call in the table, TRBD2, was not verified against the DNA. TRBV21-1 is a recognized pseudogene. This CDR3 region has 19 residues. The CDR3 DNA reads TGTGCCAGCAGCAAAGAGCAGGGACTGGGCGGGATGGTTAGCTCCGAGCAGTACTTC. It is translated as CASSKEQGLGGMVSSEQYF.